This T cell receptor (beta chain) appears in the sequencing data of a study of CD8 T cells in Susac syndrome. Sequencing targeted TCR beta in blood CD8+ and CD4+ T cells. Patients with stable or active relapsing-remitting disease, all of them treatment-naive, made up the multiple sclerosis controls. TEMRA cells were FACS-enriched, unlike CD8+ and CD4+ T cells, which were negatively isolated. CDR3 size: 15 residues. Germline V gene data show CDR1 as MNHEY and CDR2 as SVGAGI. The J segment lost 9 bases and the V segment lost 5 bases, leaving 14 bases of the junction unmatched. Random hexamers served to reverse transcribe about 0.45 to 1 ug RNA. Amplification of TCR beta CDR3 across 54 Vbeta and 13 Jbeta was performed with immunoSEQ multiplex PCR. TCRdb processed the immunoSEQ multiplex PCR reads anew with MiXCR; each CDR3 protein has one entry. This sample carries around 79,000 distinct CDR3 sequences, just under 95% of them seen once, and the ten largest clones take 0.3% to 0.45%.

This chain uses TRBV6-5 with TRBJ2-5, with TRBD2 matching over 8 bases. This sequence originates from a human donor with multiple sclerosis. The sample consisted of CD8+ T cells from PBMCs. This CDR3 reads CASSIIGTSGEAQYF. In DNA form, the CDR3 reads TGTGCCAGCAGTATAATTGGCACTAGCGGTGAGGCCCAGTACTTC.